The 20 T cell receptor beta chains listed next were all sequenced from one sample in a study of blood T cell repertoires in COVID-19. Method: immunoSEQ multiplex PCR; TCRdb's copy keeps in-frame clones and lacks some. Here the sample spans about 280,000 clones, 90% being singletons. What was sequenced was PBMCs or T cells enriched from blood (not recorded which). These receptors were collected from a woman between 18 and 29 years old with acute COVID-19.

As for this clone: Other DNA sequences in the same sample also yield this CDR3. The genes are TRBV5-1 and TRBJ2-1; D is unclear. Germline V gene data show CDR1 as SGHRS and CDR2 as YFSETQ. V was clipped by 4 bases and J by 5 bases, with 4 bases between them. This CDR3 comprises 11 residues. CDR3 DNA: TGCGCCAGCAGCCTCGACAATGAGCAGTTCTTC. As protein: CASSLDNEQFF.

The chain has TRBV5-6 and TRBJ1-4; no definite D call. V lost 4 bases and J 7 bases, leaving 20 bases between the germline ends. This CDR3 region has 16 residues. Germline CDR1 and CDR2: SGHDT and YYEEEE. CDR3 in DNA: TGTGCCAGCAGCACCCCCGGCGGGCAGGACCGTGAAAAACTGTTTTTT. Its translation: CASSTPGGQDREKLFF.

A remark on this clone: Other DNA sequences in the sample encode the same CDR3. The chain recombines TRBV18 with TRBJ1-2; perhaps TRBD1 as D (5 bases). Germline V gene lookup returns CDR1 KGHSH and CDR2 LQKENI. V lost 3 bases to trimming and J lost 4 bases, with 9 bases between them. The CDR3 covers 13 residues. This chain's CDR3 is CASSPDRSYGYTF. The DNA of the CDR3 is TGTGCCAGCTCACCCGACAGAAGCTATGGCTACACCTTC.

The chain carries TRBV20-1 and TRBJ2-1, with 7 bases fitting TRBD2. CDR1 and CDR2 (germline): DFQATT, SNEGSKA (reference sequence). This CDR3 has 12 residues. J gave up 10 bases and V 3 bases, and 6 bases lay outside the gene matches. DNA of the CDR3: TGCAGTGCTAGTATAGCGGGTAGGGAGCAGTTCTTC. Translated: CSASIAGREQFF.

The chain carries TRBV7-9 and TRBJ1-2; perhaps TRBD1 as D (6 bases). Germline CDR1 reads SEHNR; CDR2 reads FQNEAQ (reference sequence). The CDR3 totals 14 residues. Trimming removed 5 bases at V and 2 bases at J, with 12 bases between. The CDR3 reads CASSLAQGNYGYTF. In DNA, the CDR3 is TGTGCCAGCAGCCTCGCACAGGGAAACTATGGCTACACCTTC.

The rearrangement links TRBV29-1 to TRBJ2-5; D remains ambiguous. V gave up 5 bases and J gave up 5 bases, with 9 bases separating them. This CDR3 comprises 11 residues. Germline CDR1 SQVTM, CDR2 ANQGSEA. The CDR3 DNA reads as TGCAGCGTTCTCTCTCCCGAGACCCAGTACTTC. Its translation: CSVLSPETQYF.

The chain combines TRBV5-1 with TRBJ2-3; tentatively, D is TRBD1 (6 bases). CDR1 SGHRS and CDR2 YFSETQ come from the germline V gene. V was trimmed by 2 bases and J by 2 bases, leaving 9 bases between them. The CDR3 is 14 residues long. CDR3 DNA sequence: TGCGCCAGCAGCTTTTACAGGGACACAGATACGCAGTATTTT. Residues: CASSFYRDTDTQYF.

The CDR3 sequence: CASTHTFSGANVLTF. The CDR3 DNA reads as TGTGCCAGTACCCACACCTTCTCTGGGGCCAACGTCCTGACTTTC. The chain uses TRBV19 and TRBJ2-6; unclear D gene. V lost 7 bases, J lost 0 bases, and 10 bases lay in between. Germline CDR1 and CDR2: LNHDA and SQIVND (reference sequence). The CDR3 length is 15 residues. The entire variable domain, with the rest obtained from reference TRBV19 and TRBJ2-6, is as follows: DGGITQSPKYLFRKEGQNVTLSCEQNLNHDAMYWYRQDPGQGLRLIYYSQIVNDFQKGDIAEGYSVSREKKESFPLTVTSAQKNPTAFYLCASTHTFSGANVLTFGAGSRLTVL.

CDR3 in DNA: TGTGCCAGCAGCCAAGAGGGGTGGGACAGGGGTCAAGAGACCCAGTACTTC. Translation: CASSQEGWDRGQETQYF. This chain uses TRBV3-1 (or the pseudogene TRBV3-2) with TRBJ2-5; 10 positions match TRBD1. CDR3 size: 17 residues. Germline V gives CDR1 LGHDT, CDR2 YNNKEL (reference sequence). The junction had 6 bases not matched to a gene; V was cut back by 0 bases and J by 2 bases.

V is TRBV7-6 and J is TRBJ2-7; D is ambiguous. Germline values: CDR1 SGHVS, CDR2 FNYEAQ. The ends were cut back, 7 bases at V and 7 bases at J, with 29 bases in the middle. The CDR3 totals 17 residues. In nucleotides, the CDR3 is TGTGCCAGCATTATAACCAAAACCAACTCCTCTCACTCGGAGCAGTACTTC. Protein sequence: CASIITKTNSSHSEQYF.

The rearrangement uses TRBV24-1 and TRBJ2-7, with 7 positions matching TRBD1. The CDR3 is made up of 15 amino acids. The trim removed 5 bases at V and 3 bases at J, leaving 9 bases unmatched. From germline, CDR1 is KGHDR and CDR2 SFDVKD. The CDR3 DNA follows: TGTGCCACCAGTGGTGGGCAGGGGGTGGGCTACGAGCAGTACTTC. Residues: CATSGGQGVGYEQYF.

This clone was seen a handful of times. J is TRBJ1-1 and V is TRBV6-5, with 7 bases fitting TRBD1. The trim removed 7 bases at V and 6 bases at J, leaving 11 bases unmatched. Germline assignment: CDR1 MNHEY and CDR2 SVGAGI. The CDR3 extends over 14 amino acids. The CDR3 bases are TGTGCCAGCACCGTCAGACAGGGAGGAGCTGAAGCTTTCTTT. Its translation is CASTVRQGGAEAFF.

The rearrangement uses TRBV4-1 and TRBJ2-7; D is undetermined. The germline CDR1 and CDR2 sequences are MGHRA and YSYEKL. The ends were cut back, 2 bases at V and 2 bases at J, with 13 bases in the middle. The CDR3 runs to 15 residues. The CDR3, as DNA: TGCGCCAGCAGCCAAAGGCAATCCGCGGCCTACGAGCAGTACTTC. Protein: CASSQRQSAAYEQYF.

The chain recombines TRBV5-1 with TRBJ2-1; TRBD2 aligns across 11 bases. Germline V gives CDR1 SGHRS, CDR2 YFSETQ. V shed 3 bases and J 3 bases; nucleotides not matched to a gene: 8. The CDR3 sequence is 17 residues long. The CDR3 here is CASSYGTSGAYYNEQFF. CDR3 in DNA: TGCGCCAGCAGCTACGGGACTAGCGGAGCCTACTACAATGAGCAGTTCTTC.

This clone appeared a single time. This chain uses TRBV11-2 with TRBJ1-1; 9 bases fit TRBD1. The CDR3 consists of 15 residues. Per the germline V gene, CDR1 is SGHAT and CDR2 is FQNNGV. Trimming at V came to 5 bases and at J to 4 bases, leaving 8 bases not matched to a gene. CDR3 nucleotide sequence: TGTGCCAGCAGCCCAATGACAGGGGGGAGCACTGAAGCTTTCTTT. It encodes CASSPMTGGSTEAFF.

V usage is TRBV9 and J usage is TRBJ1-3; TRBD1 might be the D (5 bases). The germline gives CDR1 SGDLS, CDR2 YYNGEE. The CDR3 is made up of 14 amino acids. V was shortened by 3 bases and J by 2 bases, with 9 bases between the two germline ends. The CDR3 DNA sequence: TGTGCCAGCAGCGGGGGGGTGGCTGGAAACACCATATATTTT. Translated: CASSGGVAGNTIYF.

The chain joins TRBV5-1 to TRBJ2-1; 7 bases are a match to TRBD2. CDR1 is SGHRS and CDR2 is YFSETQ in the germline V gene. With 0 bases clipped from V and 11 bases from J, the junction kept 5 bases outside the gene matches. This CDR3 contains 13 residues. The CDR3 sequence: CASSLVGGRKQFF. The DNA of the CDR3 is TGCGCCAGCAGCTTGGTCGGGGGGAGGAAGCAGTTCTTC.

The V call is TRBV4-1, the J call TRBJ2-7, with 9 bases that match TRBD1. The CDR3 runs 15 residues. CDR1 and CDR2 from the germline V gene are MGHRA and YSYEKL. V was pared by 1 base and J by 4 bases, with 5 bases of the junction left unmatched. Written as DNA, the CDR3 is TGCGCCAGCAGCCAAGCAGACAGGGGGTCATACGAGCAGTACTTC. It codes for CASSQADRGSYEQYF.

This CDR3 is CASSPGISGSSYNEQFF. As DNA, the CDR3 is TGTGCCAGCAGCCCCGGGATAAGCGGGAGCTCCTACAATGAGCAGTTCTTC. The chain carries TRBV11-3 and TRBJ2-1; TRBD2 matches 8 bases. The CDR3 consists of 17 residues. Per the germline V gene, CDR1 is SGHNT and CDR2 is YENEEA. With V trimmed by 5 bases and J by 0 bases, 9 bases remained unmatched.

The chain is built from TRBV30 and TRBJ1-2; 9 positions match TRBD1. The CDR3 is 17 amino acids. Germline V gives CDR1 GTSNPN, CDR2 SVGIG (reference sequence). Trimming cost V 0 bases and J 5 bases; bases outside gene matches: 13. The CDR3 coding sequence is TGTGCCTGGAGTGTAGGTGTGCTCCGGGACAGGGCGTATGGCTACACCTTC. It codes for CAWSVGVLRDRAYGYTF.